This T cell receptor beta chain was sequenced during a study of T cell responses to AZD1222 COVID-19 vaccine. Trimming removed 6 bases from V and 6 bases from J, with 16 bases in between. Per germline, CDR1 MNHEY and CDR2 SVGAGI. The CDR3 totals 14 residues. Study-level points and caveats: Regions 160-218 and 743-854 dominated among vaccine-associated CD4 TCRs spanning spike. Among the donors, most were white British and more were female, and clonal diversity was possibly underestimated.

This table comes from immunoSEQ multiplex PCR, and its TCRdb copy is limited to in-frame clones, with some not included. The sample consists of under 95,000 clones, more than 70% of them appearing once. This clone has a single count. Its antigen is unidentified. Here the sequenced sample was peripheral blood, taken on day 0 of AZD1222 vaccination. V and J are TRBV6-5 and TRBJ2-3; D is unclear. This sequence was found in an adult in good health. Here the CDR3 DNA reads TGTGCCAGCAGACTCTCAGCCCCCGTGGATACGCAGTATTTT. Its protein product is CASRLSAPVDTQYF.